The T cell receptor beta chain under discussion was sequenced for a study of technical replicates of blood from several donors. The assay was immunoSEQ multiplex PCR, and TCRdb's table has in-frame clones only and misses some. This sample has under 85,000 clones, with approximately 86% found just once. This CDR3 region has 17 residues. Losses at the gene ends were 8 bases for V and 3 bases for J; bases not matched to a gene: 18. The germline V gene has CDR1 SGHAT and CDR2 FQNNGV. The chain joins TRBV11-2 to TRBJ2-7; 8 nucleotides align to TRBD1. Specimen: PBMCs. The source of this sequence is a human donor in good health. Some clones in this sample may be carry-over from other donors' samples. CDR3 DNA: TGTGCCAGCCTTGGGACAGGTTCTCTTAAGGGCTACTACGAGCAGTACTTC. As protein: CASLGTGSLKGYYEQYF.